This T cell receptor beta chain was identified in a study of regulatory T cells in long-lasting Graves disease (dated by TCRdb to about 2021). Regarding the research as a whole: Antithyroid drugs had been taken for less than 3 months by newly diagnosed Graves' disease patients. Persistent Graves' disease patients were compared with newly diagnosed Graves' disease patients by peripheral blood TCR sequencing and RNA sequencing. The study was registered as a clinical trial and conducted in China. A total of roughly 33 samples were covered by TCR sequencing, comprising approximately 13 persistent and around 20 newly diagnosed Graves' disease patients. Study-wide findings and limitations: Preferential use of TRBV28, TRBJ1-2 and TRBJ2-5 was observed in persistent disease, whereas TRBV20-1 and TRBJ2-1 were favored in newly diagnosed disease. Sequencing and analysis were restricted to the TCR beta chain. The small sample size was acknowledged by the authors as a limitation that may reduce accuracy. Persistent patients shared more public clonotypes among themselves (under 3,000) than newly diagnosed patients did (nearly 1,000). Peripheral blood alone was examined, since thyroid tissue, which constituted the primary lesion, could not be accessed. Lower TCR Shannon entropy and fewer highly expanded clones were observed in persistent Graves' disease patients than in newly diagnosed patients, which suggested clonal expansion.

With respect to this clonotype: No cognate antigen has been identified for it. The record has no base qualities; no much larger clone is one base away.

Read against the paper, the sample's time point label means: newly diagnosed GD, antithyroid drugs for less than 3 months. RNA was extracted from PBMCs in TRIzol for both TCR sequencing and RNA sequencing. Graves' disease was diagnosed according to American Thyroid Association guidelines. Recruitment of patients was carried out at an endocrinology department in Xi'an, China. From each patient, about 8.9 milliliters of peripheral blood was collected into an EDTA anticoagulant tube. PBMCs were isolated by Ficoll Paque Plus density gradient separation without further T cell sorting. RNA quality was checked with an Agilent 2100 Bioanalyzer and agarose gel, and concentration with a NanoDrop 2000. Receptor amplification or capture employed multiplex PCR. The instrument was an Illumina HiSeq 4000. To build TCR beta libraries, CDR3 regions were amplified by Arm-PCR using iRepertoire HTBI primers. Gel purification was performed on PCR products prior to sequencing. Per the source publication's procedure: Across samples, roughly 60 TRBV and 14 TRBJ segments were identified and used for gene usage analysis of CDR3 amino acid clonotypes. COPE and FqMerger were used to merge filtered high-quality paired reads into contigs. BLAST was used to align contigs to the IMGT TRBV, TRBD and TRBJ reference genes, and CDR3 was defined following IMGT. Any clonotype with a frequency above 0.1% was classified as a highly expanded clone. Shannon entropy was used to measure repertoire diversity, and the Gini coefficient was used to measure V-J evenness. Public clonotypes were defined as clonotypes shared by more than one individual. TCRdb redid the processing of the public reads, applying fastp at Q25 and MiXCR, and retained in-frame beta chains. All rows with the same CDR3 protein become a single entry with the most common DNA and genes. These V and J calls rely on TCRdb rather than the paper's analysis. For this sample the table gives about 530,000 distinct CDR3 sequences, of which roughly 16% were detected only once. The ten biggest clones cover just under 25% of the sample.

The germline V gene encodes CDR1 LGHDT and CDR2 YNNKEL (reference sequence). V is shortened by 2 bases, J by 0 bases, and the region joining them spans 8 bases. The CDR3 holds 15 amino acids from the cysteine to the phenylalanine. The CDR3 DNA has 45 bases and is translated from base 1. These same records also appear under a second study, on T cells in Graves' hyperthyroidism and ophthalmopathy. From the second report: Graves' hyperthyroidism was defined as stable when no progression to ophthalmopathy occurred over 18 months of follow-up. Hyperthyroidism patients were newly diagnosed, had a disease duration of under 2 months, and were aged 18 to 65 years. Any patient with an uncontrolled infection, another autoimmune disease, pregnancy or lactation was excluded. Clinical symptoms, serum thyroxine and TRAb, thyroid ultrasound, and orbital computed tomography formed the basis for the diagnoses. For the first round of RT-PCR on the TCR CDR3, the HTBI primer set was used together with the Qiagen OneStep RT-PCR kit. Blood samples also contained most of the expanded thyroid clonotypes (frequency above 0.001), which suggests that blood repertoires may reflect thyroid immune responses. A model built on a 13 V-J signature distinguished ophthalmopathy from stable hyperthyroidism, reaching about 88% sensitivity and about 81% specificity in cross-validation and 80%/75% in testing. In validation, the model predicted progression to ophthalmopathy with roughly 66% sensitivity and 72% to 85% specificity, a median of around six months before onset. A discovery cohort of around 98 patients, approximately 44 with Graves' ophthalmopathy and under 60 with stable Graves' hyperthyroidism, was used to find distinguishing TCR V-J signatures. Prospective prediction of ophthalmopathy was tested in an independent validation cohort consisting of some 19 hyperthyroidism patients and some 15 patients who later progressed to ophthalmopathy. For training and testing, the 100 or so patients in the discovery cohort were randomly divided in a 7:3 ratio. The study also compared thyroid tissue and blood T-cell repertoires from five or six Graves' hyperthyroidism patients. After blood sampling, hyperthyroidism patients were treated with methimazole at a starting dose of 30 mg daily, and ophthalmopathy patients were treated with high-dose intravenous methylprednisolone. Libraries were constructed in a second round of multiplex PCR, after which size selection and purification were carried out. Libraries were sequenced paired-end with 100 bp reads on an Illumina HiSeq2000. SOAPnuke was used to process the raw data, with reads discarded if the reads contained adapters or uncalled bases, had a mean Phred below 15, or lacked an exact constant-primer or identifier match. High-quality paired reads were merged with COPE v1.2.5, and unique nucleotide sequences were defined as clonotypes. MiTCR v1.1 was used to align the clonotypes against IMGT TRBV, TRBD and TRBJ reference segments. Only V-J combinations with frequency above 0.0001, covering about 99% of repertoires, were analysed. A TCS score was defined as the ratio between F50 (clonal expansion) and ExV (chaos), using BLOSUM62-based TCRdist between CDR3 peptides within each V-J. Welch's t-statistics and random forest reduced around 510 V-J features to 13, which were used in a naive Bayes classifier (R e1071). Sample size was not statistically predetermined, and investigators were not blinded to group allocation. According to the paper, TCR Vbeta CDR3 sequencing was carried out on 135 peripheral blood samples, which came from fewer than 50 ophthalmopathy, roughly 75 hyperthyroidism and roughly 17 progressor patients.

The rearranged chain carries TRBV3-1 and TRBJ1-3, with TRBD1 perhaps the D gene, on 5 matching bases. The receptor comes from a woman aged 35 to 59 with Graves disease. Donor details come from another sample of the same person, matched by shared clones. Sequences were derived from peripheral blood mononuclear cells (PBMCs), sampled at new diagnosis, from a patient treated with antithyroid drugs. The DNA sequence follows: TGTGCCAGCAGCCAACGACAGAGCTCTGGAAACACCATATATTTT. Protein translation: CASSQRQSSGNTIYF.